The source of this TCR beta chain is a study of T cells in Graves' hyperthyroidism and ophthalmopathy. The study based diagnoses on clinical symptoms, serum thyroxine and TRAb, thyroid ultrasound and orbital computed tomography. The table lists this clonotype with a count of one. Antigen: not known. This may be a read error: a much more frequent sequence differs by one nucleotide. Amplification of TCR beta CDR3 regions was performed using RNA transcripts as template. An initial round of RT-PCR targeting the TCR CDR3 relied on the HTBI primer set. TCRdb passed the multiplex PCR reads through MiXCR, listing each CDR3 protein once. The sample comprises about 590,000 distinct CDR3 sequences, about 15% of which are singletons, and approximately 7.4% rests with the top ten. Per the germline V gene, CDR1 is GTSNPN and CDR2 is SVGIG (reference sequence). The CDR3 totals 14 residues. V was pared by 0 bases and J by 5 bases, with 13 bases between.

Study-wide results and caveats: Most expanded thyroid clonotypes above 0.001 recurred in blood. A 13 V-J signature model discriminated ophthalmopathy versus stable hyperthyroidism.

Sequences were obtained from blood. The receptor comes from a woman in her thirties with Graves' hyperthyroidism. This rearrangement joins TRBV30 to TRBJ1-1; D perhaps matches TRBD1 (5 bases). The CDR3 DNA sequence: TGTGCCTGGAGTGTAGGACTTTGGGGGACTGAAGCTTTCTTT. Translating gives CAWSVGLWGTEAFF.